A single sample gave rise to the 27 T cell receptor beta chains below, sequenced in a study of blood T cell repertoires in COVID-19. Using immunoSEQ multiplex PCR, the repertoire was profiled, and TCRdb retains in-frame clones only, with some absent. The profile shows about 300,000 clones, approximately 86% of them singletons. Sequenced material: PBMCs or T cells enriched from blood (not recorded which). These receptor sequences come from a woman aged 18-30 years who had recovered from COVID-19.

The V gene is TRBV5-4, the J gene TRBJ2-2; 7 bases align to TRBD2. The CDR3 loop spans 16 amino acids. Germline V gene data show CDR1 as SGHNT and CDR2 as YYREEE (reference sequence). The V segment lost 4 bases and the J segment 1 base; nucleotides outside the gene matches: 7. DNA for the CDR3: TGTGCCAGCAGCCCGCGGACTAGTCTGAACACCGGGGAGCTGTTTTTT. Translated, it gives CASSPRTSLNTGELFF.

This rearrangement joins TRBV7-3 to TRBJ1-2; 7 positions match TRBD1. Trimming cost V 5 bases and J 6 bases; bases outside gene matches: 6. The germline gives CDR1 SGHTA, CDR2 FQGTGA. This CDR3 comprises 13 residues. The DNA of the CDR3 is TGTGCCAGCAGCGCAACAGGGGACCATGGCTACACCTTC. It is translated as CASSATGDHGYTF.

This clone is a singleton in its sample. The chain joins TRBV7-8 to TRBJ1-6, with 7 nucleotides matching TRBD1. The CDR3 contains 15 residues. Trimming at V came to 6 bases and at J to 7 bases, leaving 9 bases not matched to a gene. CDR1 and CDR2 from the germline V gene are SGHVS and FQNEAQ. The chain's CDR3 is CASSINRGGNSPLHF. The CDR3 DNA is TGTGCCAGCAGTATAAACAGGGGCGGAAATTCACCCCTCCACTTT. Based on the CDR3 plus reference TRBV7-8 and TRBJ1-6, the full variable domain is GAGVSQSPRYKVAKRGQDVALRCDPISGHVSLFWYQQALGQGPEFLTYFQNEAQLDKSGLPSDRFFAERPEGSVSTLKIQRTQQEDSAVYLCASSINRGGNSPLHFGNGTRLTVT.

The chain carries TRBV15 and TRBJ1-1, with D possibly matching TRBD1 (5 bases). Trimming shortened V by 1 base and J by 4 bases, and 10 bases separated the two germline ends. Germline CDR1 and CDR2: LNHNV and YYDKDF (reference sequence). The CDR3 has 14 residues. The DNA for the CDR3 is TGTGCCACCAGCAGAGTGGGGGGTTCCACTGAAGCTTTCTTT. This codes for CATSRVGGSTEAFF.

This chain uses TRBV4-3 with TRBJ2-3; tentatively, D is TRBD2 (5 bases). This CDR3 is built from 13 residues. CDR1 and CDR2 (germline): LGHNA, YSLEER. V dropped 2 bases and J dropped 10 bases, with 13 bases sitting between them. The chain's CDR3 is CASSQQAVGAQYF. The CDR3 DNA reads as TGCGCCAGCAGCCAACAAGCAGTCGGGGCGCAGTATTTT.

This clone was recorded once. V is TRBV20-1 and J is TRBJ2-1, with 10 bases matching TRBD2. The J segment lost 3 bases and the V segment lost 3 bases, leaving 14 bases of the junction unmatched. There are 18 residues in the CDR3. Germline CDR1 reads DFQATT; CDR2 reads SNEGSKA (reference sequence). CDR3 sequence reads: CSASHAEREGLIYNEQFF. The CDR3 DNA is TGCAGTGCTAGTCATGCCGAGCGGGAGGGCCTGATCTACAATGAGCAGTTCTTC.

The chain recombines TRBV30 with TRBJ2-5; TRBD2 matches 7 bases. Per the germline V gene, CDR1 is GTSNPN and CDR2 is SVGIG (reference sequence). V lost 2 bases, J lost 5 bases, and 8 bases stayed unmatched. This CDR3 has 14 residues. Here the CDR3 reads CAWSLLAGRETQYF. CDR3 sequence (DNA): TGTGCCTGGAGTTTATTAGCGGGTAGGGAGACCCAGTACTTC.

The rearrangement uses TRBV9 and TRBJ1-1; D is unclear. Germline V lookup: CDR1 SGDLS, CDR2 YYNGEE. This CDR3 is built from 15 residues. V lost 0 bases, J lost 0 bases, and 9 bases lay in between. The CDR3 is CASSVGSGMNTEAFF. CDR3 DNA: TGTGCCAGCAGCGTAGGTAGCGGAATGAACACTGAAGCTTTCTTT.

The chain combines TRBV6-5 with TRBJ2-7; weak D call: TRBD2 (6 bases). The CDR3 consists of 15 residues. Per germline, CDR1 MNHEY and CDR2 SVGAGI. V lost 0 bases and J lost 5, with 14 bases in between. The DNA for the CDR3 is TGTGCCAGCAGTTACTCAGGAGGGAACCGGGACGAGCAGTACTTC. As protein: CASSYSGGNRDEQYF.

The chain recombines TRBV15 with TRBJ2-7, with D tentatively TRBD2 (6 bases). The length of the CDR3 is 14 residues. V was trimmed by 9 bases and J by 2 bases, leaving 17 bases between them. Germline-derived CDR1 and CDR2 are LNHNV and YYDKDF (reference sequence). The CDR3: CATEGRDNPYEQYF. The CDR3 nucleotides read TGTGCCACTGAAGGGCGGGATAATCCCTACGAGCAGTACTTC.

Many counts were recorded for this clone. The chain links TRBV7-2 to TRBJ2-5, with 7 bases matching TRBD2. The CDR3 covers 16 residues. Germline V CDR1 and CDR2: SGHTA, FQGNSA. Trimming removed 7 bases from V and 5 bases from J; junction bases left unmatched: 16. The CDR3: CASTPAAGVTRETQYF. The CDR3 coding sequence is TGTGCCAGCACCCCGGCCGCGGGAGTAACCCGCGAGACCCAGTACTTC.

This chain joins TRBV2 and TRBJ2-1, with D perhaps matching TRBD2 (5 bases). The length of the CDR3 is 13 residues. CDR1 is SNHLY and CDR2 is FYNNEI in the germline V gene. The ends were cut back, 7 bases at V and 4 bases at J, with 11 bases in the middle. The CDR3 DNA reads TGTGCCAGCACTACGGGAAAATACAATGAGCAGTTCTTC. Translated: CASTTGKYNEQFF.

There are a few counts of this clone. V and J are TRBV28 and TRBJ1-1, with unresolved D. Germline V lookup: CDR1 MDHEN, CDR2 SYDVKM. This CDR3 spans 14 amino acids. In nucleotides, the CDR3 is TGTGTAGGCCGGCCCCTCCGGGAGAACACTGAAGCTTTCTTT. Its protein is CVGRPLRENTEAFF.

The chain uses TRBV30 and TRBJ1-1, with a weak D call TRBD1 (6 bases). The V gene lost 3 bases and the J gene lost 4 bases, with 15 bases spanning the gap. CDR1 and CDR2 (germline): GTSNPN, SVGIG (reference sequence). The CDR3 is made up of 14 amino acids. The CDR3, as DNA: TGTGCCTGGAGCCCTGGGGGGGCCAGCACTGAAGCTTTCTTT. Translated: CAWSPGGASTEAFF.

This clone was counted a single time. V usage is TRBV7-2 and J usage is TRBJ2-7, with TRBD2 matching over 10 bases. CDR1 and CDR2 (germline): SGHTA, FQGNSA. Trimming removed 1 base from V and 4 bases from J; junction bases left unmatched: 4. The CDR3 length is 15 residues. CDR3 DNA sequence: TGTGCCAGCAGCTTAGGTGGACTAGCGGCTTACGAGCAGTACTTC. This encodes CASSLGGLAAYEQYF.

V is TRBV11-3 and J is TRBJ2-1, with 9 bases matching TRBD2. The length of the CDR3 is 15 residues. Germline loops: CDR1 SGHNT, CDR2 YENEEA. V lost 1 base to trimming and J lost 7 bases; unmatched junction nucleotides: 5. CDR3 DNA: TGTGCCAGCAGCTTAGTCTCTAGCGGGGTTAATGAGCAGTTCTTC. This gives the protein CASSLVSSGVNEQFF.

In its sample, this clone was seen a few times. This sequence joins TRBV28 and TRBJ2-7, with 13 nucleotides matching TRBD2. Germline trimming cut 3 bases from V and 5 bases from J; bases unmatched to any gene: 13. From germline, CDR1 is MDHEN and CDR2 SYDVKM. The CDR3 consists of 18 residues. The CDR3 bases are TGTGCCAGCAGTTTCAACCGCGGACTAGCGGGGGAATATGACGAGCAGTACTTC. Amino acid sequence: CASSFNRGLAGEYDEQYF. Full variable domain (rest looked up from reference TRBV28 and TRBJ2-7): DVKVTQSSRYLVKRTGEKVFLECVQDMDHENMFWYRQDPGLGLRLIYFSYDVKMKEKGDIPEGYSVSREKKERFSLILESASTNQTSMYLCASSFNRGLAGEYDEQYFGPGTRLTVT.

The chain links TRBV5-4 to TRBJ2-1, with 7 bases that match TRBD2. The CDR3 covers 15 residues. J lost 3 bases, V lost 0 bases, and 3 bases had no gene match. CDR1 is SGHNT, CDR2 YYREEE, per germline (reference sequence). CDR3 residues: CASSLAGTNYNEQFF. CDR3 DNA sequence: TGTGCCAGCAGCTTGGCCGGGACTAACTACAATGAGCAGTTCTTC.

The CDR3 DNA reads as TGTGCCTGGACTTGGGCGAACTCTGGAAACACCATATATTTT. This sequence encodes CAWTWANSGNTIYF. The V call is TRBV30, the J call TRBJ1-3; no firm D call. V was shortened by 4 bases and J by 0 bases, with 10 bases between the two germline ends. Germline V gene data show CDR1 as GTSNPN and CDR2 as SVGIG (reference sequence). The CDR3 is made up of 14 amino acids.

The chain uses TRBV19 and TRBJ1-4; 10 bases map to TRBD1. After removal of 6 bases from V and 10 bases from J, the junction contained 11 bases not matched to a gene. CDR1 and CDR2 (germline): LNHDA, SQIVND (reference sequence). The CDR3 sequence is 15 residues long. The CDR3: CASSNPGQGMGKLFF. CDR3 sequence (DNA): TGTGCCAGTAGCAACCCGGGACAGGGGATGGGAAAACTGTTTTTT.

This clone was seen once. The CDR3 nucleotides read TGTGCCAGCTCACCACCGGCTAGCGGGGGCAACTCCTACGAGCAGTACTTC. The encoded protein is CASSPPASGGNSYEQYF. The chain combines TRBV18 with TRBJ2-7; 10 positions match TRBD2. Germline CDR1 and CDR2: KGHSH and LQKENI. The V segment lost 0 bases and the J segment 0 bases; nucleotides outside the gene matches: 5. The CDR3 is 17 residues long. Combining the CDR3 with reference TRBV18 and TRBJ2-7 gives the whole variable domain NAGVMQNPRHLVRRRGQEARLRCSPMKGHSHVYWYRQLPEEGLKFMVYLQKENIIDESGMPKERFSAEFPKEGPSILRIQQVVRGDSAAYFCASSPPASGGNSYEQYFGPGTRLTVT.

This sequence joins TRBV7-4 and TRBJ1-1, with D possibly matching TRBD1 (6 bases). CDR3 size: 15 residues. Trimming shortened V by 3 bases and J by 5 bases, and 16 bases separated the two germline ends. The V gene's germline CDR1 is SGHVT and CDR2 SQSDAQ. CDR3 DNA: TGTGCCAGCAGCTTCCCCCCCAGGGGTAAAACTGAAGCTTTCTTT. It specifies CASSFPPRGKTEAFF.

The J gene is TRBJ2-1, the V gene TRBV3-1 (or the pseudogene TRBV3-2); D remains unclear. The V gene lost 0 bases and the J gene lost 10 bases, with 10 bases spanning the gap. The germline V gene has CDR1 LGHDT and CDR2 YNNKEL (reference sequence). The CDR3 covers 13 residues. The CDR3 bases are TGTGCCAGCAGCCAAGATCGTATCCGGGAGCAGTTCTTC. Protein: CASSQDRIREQFF.

CDR3 nucleotide sequence: TGTGCTGTACAGGGTGCTGGTGAGCAGTTCTTC. Amino acids: CAVQGAGEQFF. The genes are TRBV19 and TRBJ2-1; weak D call: TRBD1 (6 bases). Germline CDR1 reads LNHDA; CDR2 reads SQIVND (reference sequence). This CDR3 region has 11 residues.

The chain uses TRBV10-1 and TRBJ2-7, with 10 nucleotides matching TRBD2. V shed 6 bases, J shed 2 bases, and the junction held 4 bases outside the gene matches. The CDR3 contains 14 residues. Per germline, CDR1 WNHNN and CDR2 SYGVQD (reference sequence). CDR3 DNA: TGCGCCAGCAGCCTAGCGGGAGAAGCCTACGAGCAGTACTTC. Translated: CASSLAGEAYEQYF.

The genes are TRBV10-3 and TRBJ1-2; TRBD1 matches 7 bases. The CDR3 is made up of 13 amino acids. V shed 10 bases and J 5 bases; nucleotides not matched to a gene: 10. Germline V gene sequence: CDR1 ENHRY, CDR2 SYGVKD. The CDR3 reads CASRDSLGYGYTF. The CDR3 coding sequence is TGTGCCAGCCGGGACAGTCTTGGATATGGCTACACCTTC.

In this sample, this clone turned up a few times. The V gene is TRBV6-1, the J gene TRBJ2-3; TRBD1 is a possible D gene (6 bases). CDR1 is MNHNS and CDR2 is SASEGT in the germline V gene. The CDR3 runs 14 residues. Trimming stripped 2 bases from V and 10 bases from J, with 16 bases between. The CDR3 protein is CASSESSGGRAQYF. In DNA, the CDR3 is TGTGCCAGCAGTGAATCCTCTGGGGGCCGGGCGCAGTATTTT.